Listed below are T cell receptor beta chains from one sample, sequenced in a study of OX40 agonist ivuxolimab in advanced cancers. Measured with immunoSEQ multiplex PCR; TCRdb has only the in-frame clones, and not every one. The table includes 73,000 or so clones, about nine tenths detected once. The sample consisted of CD4+ or CD8+ T cells sorted from blood, taken in a trial of the OX40 agonist ivuxolimab. Every receptor here comes from an adult with an advanced solid tumor such as melanoma, head and neck, liver or kidney cancer. Both conserved end residues are part of each CDR3. D genes are given only for firm matches. Not all rows give a size; the values are once, few, many and, for expanded clones, a class.

len	v_gene	abundance	j_gene	d_gene	CDR3nt	CDR3aa
13	TRBV5-1	.	TRBJ1-2	TRBD1	TGCGCCAGCAGCCCCAGGGGGCACTATGGCTACACCTTC	CASSPRGHYGYTF
18	TRBV9	.	TRBJ2-7	TRBD1	TGTGCCAGCAGCGTAGGGGCAGGGGGTGGAAGTAGCTCCTACGAGCAGTACTTC	CASSVGAGGGSSSYEQYF
15	TRBV6-5	.	TRBJ1-2	TRBD1	TGTGCCAGCAGTTACCCGGGACAGGGCGCCTATGGCTACACCTTC	CASSYPGQGAYGYTF
15	TRBV4-3	.	TRBJ2-4	.	TGCGCCAGCAGCCAAGGTCGAGAAACCAAAAACATTCAGTACTTC	CASSQGRETKNIQYF
15	TRBV6-1	.	TRBJ1-2	.	TGTGCCAGCAGCGCAGATGACAGGTCGAGCTATGGCTACACCTTC	CASSADDRSSYGYTF
12	TRBV7-8	.	TRBJ2-7	TRBD1	TGTGCCAGCAGCCCCGAGACAGGGGGCGGTAGATTC	CASSPETGGGRF
14	TRBV2	.	TRBJ1-1	.	TGTGCCAGCAGTGGGGAGACATGGTCCACTGAAGCTTTCTTT	CASSGETWSTEAFF
15	TRBV6-1	.	TRBJ2-1	.	TGTGCCAGCAGAAACTCGGTAGGGAATTACAATGAGCAGTTCTTC	CASRNSVGNYNEQFF
17	TRBV7-9	.	TRBJ2-7	TRBD1	TGTGCCAGCAGCATAACCTCAATGGGACAGAGCTCCTACGAGCAGTACTTC	CASSITSMGQSSYEQYF
16	TRBV4-3	.	TRBJ1-2	.	TGCGCCAGCAGCCAAGATCGTCAGGGAGGATCCTATGGCTACACCTTC	CASSQDRQGGSYGYTF
14	TRBV2	.	TRBJ1-4	.	TGTGCCAGCAGTGAAGTAGCGCAGGGTGTGGTGGTGTTTTTT	CASSEVAQGVVVFF
14	TRBV11-2	.	TRBJ2-5	.	TGTGCCAGCAGCCCAGACGTAGGGAGGGAGACCCAGTACTTC	CASSPDVGRETQYF
16	TRBV4-3	once	TRBJ1-4	.	TGCGCCAGCAGCCAAGGTCCAAGCGCAACTAATGAAAAACTGTTTTTT	CASSQGPSATNEKLFF
10	TRBV6-5	.	TRBJ2-5	.	TGTGCCAGCAGCCAAGAGACCCAGTACTTC	CASSQETQYF
18	TRBV7-2	.	TRBJ2-7	TRBD2	TGTGCCAGCAGCTTCGGGGGCGCCGGGACTAGCGGGGCCCGCGAGCAGTACTTC	CASSFGGAGTSGAREQYF
16	TRBV15	once	TRBJ2-1	.	TGTGCCACCAGCAGAGACAGTGGGTCCAAGCGCAATGAGCAGTTCTTC	CATSRDSGSKRNEQFF
14	TRBV27	.	TRBJ2-1	TRBD2	TGTGCCAGCAGACGTCTAGCGGGGTACAATGAGCAGTTCTTC	CASRRLAGYNEQFF
13	TRBV19	few	TRBJ1-1	TRBD1	TGTGCCAGTGGAGAGACAGGGTACACTGAAGCTTTCTTT	CASGETGYTEAFF
16	TRBV19	.	TRBJ1-1	.	TGTGCCAGTAGCATGATAGGGAGGTCCATGAACACTGAAGCTTTCTTT	CASSMIGRSMNTEAFF
15	TRBV5-1	once	TRBJ2-7	.	TGCGCCAGCAGCTTGGCCGGGGGTTCTTCCTACGAGCAGTACTTC	CASSLAGGSSYEQYF
13	TRBV6-5	.	TRBJ2-7	.	TGTGCCAGCAGCCCCGGGGTCTCCTACGAGCAGTACTTC	CASSPGVSYEQYF
15	TRBV27	.	TRBJ1-4	.	TGTGCCAGCAGTCTTTACAGGGTCGCGCTTGAAAAACTGTTTTTT	CASSLYRVALEKLFF
15	TRBV10-1	.	TRBJ2-3	TRBD2	TGCGCCAGCAGCCCTAGCGGGGAGGGCACAGATACGCAGTATTTT	CASSPSGEGTDTQYF
15	TRBV30	.	TRBJ2-1	TRBD2	TGTGCCTGGAGTGGGATAGCGGGAGGGGAAAATGAGCAGTTCTTC	CAWSGIAGGENEQFF